This is a list of T cell receptor beta chains from one sample in a study of PD-1 blockade in classical Hodgkin lymphoma. Some clones are missing from TCRdb's copy, which holds only in-frame ones; the method was immunoSEQ multiplex PCR. The sample has 100,000 or so clones; approximately 90% are singletons. The sequencing here drew on peripheral blood mononuclear cells (PBMCs), taken before the fourth cycle of nivolumab. Receptor source: a human donor with classical Hodgkin lymphoma. CDR3s include the opening cysteine and the closing phenylalanine or tryptophan. D genes are given only for firm matches. A row's size may be missing; if present it is once, few, many or a size class.

d_gene: TRBD2; v_gene: TRBV6-1; abundance: NA; j_gene: TRBJ2-1; len: 16; CDR3nt: TGTGCCAGCAGTGAAGCGGGACTAGCGGGGGCCAATGAGCAGTTCTTC; CDR3aa: CASSEAGLAGANEQFF
d_gene: TRBD1; v_gene: TRBV6-5; abundance: NA; j_gene: TRBJ1-2; len: 13; CDR3nt: TGTGCCAGCAGGCCGACAGGGTATCATGGCTACACCTTC; CDR3aa: CASRPTGYHGYTF
d_gene: NA; v_gene: TRBV5-4; abundance: few; j_gene: TRBJ1-1; len: 12; CDR3nt: TGTGCCAGCAGCTTGGGGGGGCAATGGGCTTTCTTT; CDR3aa: CASSLGGQWAFF
d_gene: NA; v_gene: TRBV28; abundance: NA; j_gene: TRBJ1-1; len: 16; CDR3nt: TGTGCCAGCAGCACCCCGGGTGGACAAAGGGTAACTGAAGCTTTCTTT; CDR3aa: CASSTPGGQRVTEAFF
d_gene: TRBD2; v_gene: TRBV9; abundance: few; j_gene: TRBJ2-3; len: 14; CDR3nt: TGTGCCAGCACGATTAGCGGGGGATCAGATACGCAGTATTTT; CDR3aa: CASTISGGSDTQYF
d_gene: TRBD1; v_gene: TRBV9; abundance: NA; j_gene: TRBJ2-3; len: 15; CDR3nt: TGTGCCAGCAGCGTGGGGACAGGGGGCACAGATACGCAGTATTTT; CDR3aa: CASSVGTGGTDTQYF
d_gene: NA; v_gene: TRBV27; abundance: few; j_gene: TRBJ1-5; len: 14; CDR3nt: TGTGCCAGCGGCACGGGTGTGGGCAATCAGCCCCAGCATTTT; CDR3aa: CASGTGVGNQPQHF
d_gene: NA; v_gene: TRBV5-6; abundance: NA; j_gene: TRBJ2-7; len: 15; CDR3nt: TGTGCCAGCAGAGGGGGGGGCAGGATCGATTTGGAGCAGTACTTC; CDR3aa: CASRGGGRIDLEQYF
d_gene: TRBD2; v_gene: TRBV30; abundance: NA; j_gene: TRBJ2-5; len: 15; CDR3nt: TGTGCCTGGTCTTTCCTAGCGGGGGGGCCAGAGACCCAGTACTTC; CDR3aa: CAWSFLAGGPETQYF
d_gene: TRBD2; v_gene: TRBV4-2; abundance: NA; j_gene: TRBJ2-1; len: 16; CDR3nt: TGTGCCAGCAGCCAAGCCGGGGGGGCTTCCTACAATGAGCAGTTCTTC; CDR3aa: CASSQAGGASYNEQFF
d_gene: TRBD1; v_gene: TRBV15; abundance: once; j_gene: TRBJ1-4; len: 18; CDR3nt: TGTGCCACCAGCAGAGATAGGTTCCGGGACAGGGGGCTTGAAAAACTGTTTTTT; CDR3aa: CATSRDRFRDRGLEKLFF
d_gene: NA; v_gene: TRBV6-1; abundance: NA; j_gene: TRBJ2-1; len: 14; CDR3nt: TGTGCCAGCACCCAGGGCAGTCAGTACAATGAGCAGTTCTTC; CDR3aa: CASTQGSQYNEQFF
d_gene: TRBD1; v_gene: TRBV2; abundance: NA; j_gene: TRBJ1-1; len: 15; CDR3nt: TGTGCCAGCAGTGAACAGGGGGCGTCGAACACTGAAGCTTTCTTT; CDR3aa: CASSEQGASNTEAFF
d_gene: NA; v_gene: TRBV12-5; abundance: NA; j_gene: TRBJ1-6; len: 18; CDR3nt: TGTGCTAGTGGTTTTCTTGATAGGTACAGCTCCTATAATTCACCCCTCCACTTT; CDR3aa: CASGFLDRYSSYNSPLHF
d_gene: TRBD1; v_gene: TRBV7-2; abundance: NA; j_gene: TRBJ1-1; len: 15; CDR3nt: TGTGCCAGCACCTTTTCGGGACAGGGGGACACTGAAGCTTTCTTT; CDR3aa: CASTFSGQGDTEAFF
d_gene: NA; v_gene: TRBV28; abundance: once; j_gene: TRBJ2-5; len: 14; CDR3nt: TGTGCCAGCAGTGTACCGGGACACGAAGAGACCCAGTACTTC; CDR3aa: CASSVPGHEETQYF
d_gene: TRBD2; v_gene: TRBV4-1; abundance: NA; j_gene: TRBJ2-5; len: 16; CDR3nt: TGCGCCAGCAGCCAACCGACTAGCGGGGCGAAAGAGACCCAGTACTTC; CDR3aa: CASSQPTSGAKETQYF
d_gene: NA; v_gene: TRBV11-2; abundance: NA; j_gene: TRBJ2-7; len: 14; CDR3nt: TGTGCCAGCAGCAACAGAGGCCTATACAACGAGCAGTACTTC; CDR3aa: CASSNRGLYNEQYF
d_gene: NA; v_gene: TRBV16; abundance: NA; j_gene: TRBJ1-5; len: 14; CDR3nt: TGTGCCAGCAGCCAGCCAAATGGCAATCAGCCCCAGCATTTT; CDR3aa: CASSQPNGNQPQHF
d_gene: TRBD1; v_gene: TRBV27; abundance: NA; j_gene: TRBJ2-7; len: 15; CDR3nt: TGTGCCAGCAGTTTCCGGGACAGGAGCTCCTACGAGCAGTACTTC; CDR3aa: CASSFRDRSSYEQYF
d_gene: NA; v_gene: TRBV5-4; abundance: NA; j_gene: TRBJ2-3; len: 17; CDR3nt: TGTGCCAGCAGCTTGGGGACTACTTTTAGTCCTCCGGATACGCAGTATTTT; CDR3aa: CASSLGTTFSPPDTQYF
d_gene: NA; v_gene: TRBV11-3; abundance: once; j_gene: TRBJ2-1; len: 12; CDR3nt: TGTGCCAGCAGCTTGTCTTGGGATGAGCAGTTCTTC; CDR3aa: CASSLSWDEQFF
d_gene: TRBD1; v_gene: TRBV19; abundance: NA; j_gene: TRBJ2-6; len: 15; CDR3nt: TGTGCCAGTAGTGCCACAGGGGGAGGGGCCAACGTCCTGACTTTC; CDR3aa: CASSATGGGANVLTF
d_gene: TRBD1; v_gene: TRBV15; abundance: NA; j_gene: TRBJ2-7; len: 17; CDR3nt: TGTGCCACCAGCGACCCGTTCCCAGGGACAGCAACCTACGAGCAGTACTTC; CDR3aa: CATSDPFPGTATYEQYF